These T cell receptor beta chains were read from a single sample in a study of long-term antiretroviral therapy in people with HIV. Repertoires were generated with immunoSEQ multiplex PCR, while TCRdb's copy carries only in-frame clones and drops some. The table has around 20,000 clones, around 87% seen once. Source: unsorted PBMCs, taken 0.2 years before starting antiretroviral therapy. The receptors derive from a man aged 18 to 30 with HIV. CDR3s include the opening cysteine and the closing phenylalanine or tryptophan. Each record gives: CDR3 length, J gene, V gene, clone size, D gene, CDR3 protein, CDR3 DNA. A D gene is named only where the DNA matches it firmly. Clone size, where shown, is once, few, many, or a class for clones that have expanded.

CDR3 length: 12; J gene: TRBJ1-1; V gene: TRBV6-1; clone size: -; D gene: -; CDR3 protein: CASSRRDPEAFF; CDR3 DNA: TGTGCCAGCTCTCGCCGGGACCCCGAAGCTTTCTTT
CDR3 length: 15; J gene: TRBJ1-4; V gene: TRBV27; clone size: -; D gene: -; CDR3 protein: CASRYWQGGAEKLFF; CDR3 DNA: TGTGCCAGCAGGTATTGGCAGGGCGGTGCTGAAAAACTGTTTTTT
CDR3 length: 17; J gene: TRBJ2-1; V gene: TRBV27; clone size: -; D gene: -; CDR3 protein: CASSLVFSLTDYNEQFF; CDR3 DNA: TGTGCCAGCAGTTTGGTCTTTTCCCTGACCGATTACAATGAGCAGTTCTTC
CDR3 length: 15; J gene: TRBJ1-3; V gene: TRBV9; clone size: -; D gene: -; CDR3 protein: CASSPSQLEGNTIYF; CDR3 DNA: TGTGCCAGCAGCCCTTCCCAACTGGAGGGAAACACCATATATTTT
CDR3 length: 14; J gene: TRBJ1-2; V gene: TRBV27; clone size: -; D gene: TRBD1; CDR3 protein: CASSFGTGEGGYTF; CDR3 DNA: TGTGCCAGCAGTTTCGGGACAGGGGAGGGGGGCTACACCTTC
CDR3 length: 13; J gene: TRBJ1-2; V gene: TRBV14; clone size: -; D gene: -; CDR3 protein: CASSDSTFYGYTF; CDR3 DNA: TGTGCCAGCTCCGACAGCACCTTCTATGGCTACACCTTC
CDR3 length: 15; J gene: TRBJ2-1; V gene: TRBV5-1; clone size: -; D gene: -; CDR3 protein: CASSLTGFPYNEQFF; CDR3 DNA: TGCGCCAGCAGCTTGACCGGGTTTCCCTACAATGAGCAGTTCTTC
CDR3 length: 13; J gene: TRBJ2-5; V gene: TRBV5-4; clone size: -; D gene: TRBD1; CDR3 protein: CASTLDREETQYF; CDR3 DNA: TGTGCCAGCACCTTAGACAGGGAAGAGACCCAGTACTTC
CDR3 length: 14; J gene: TRBJ1-3; V gene: TRBV6-1; clone size: -; D gene: -; CDR3 protein: CATFRQDSGNTIYF; CDR3 DNA: TGTGCCACCTTCCGACAAGACTCTGGAAACACCATATATTTT
CDR3 length: 16; J gene: TRBJ2-6; V gene: TRBV7-9; clone size: -; D gene: TRBD1; CDR3 protein: CASSRDRNYGANVLTF; CDR3 DNA: TGTGCCAGCAGCCGGGACAGAAACTATGGGGCCAACGTCCTGACTTTC
CDR3 length: 13; J gene: TRBJ1-1; V gene: TRBV6-1; clone size: -; D gene: -; CDR3 protein: CASSPGLNTEAFF; CDR3 DNA: TGTGCCAGCAGTCCAGGCTTGAACACTGAAGCTTTCTTT
CDR3 length: 14; J gene: TRBJ1-1; V gene: TRBV29-1; clone size: -; D gene: -; CDR3 protein: CSVVLFGMNTEAFF; CDR3 DNA: TGCAGCGTTGTCCTCTTCGGCATGAACACTGAAGCTTTCTTT
CDR3 length: 14; J gene: TRBJ1-5; V gene: TRBV19; clone size: -; D gene: -; CDR3 protein: CASTEDEWGQPQHF; CDR3 DNA: TGTGCCAGTACCGAAGATGAGTGGGGCCAGCCCCAGCATTTT
CDR3 length: 15; J gene: TRBJ2-7; V gene: TRBV4-1; clone size: -; D gene: -; CDR3 protein: CASSLSAGHNLQQYF; CDR3 DNA: TGCGCCAGCAGCCTCTCAGCCGGACACAACCTACAGCAGTACTTC
CDR3 length: 13; J gene: TRBJ2-1; V gene: TRBV9; clone size: -; D gene: -; CDR3 protein: CASSVGGEDEQFF; CDR3 DNA: TGTGCCAGCAGCGTTGGCGGGGAGGATGAGCAGTTCTTC
CDR3 length: 14; J gene: TRBJ2-2; V gene: TRBV6-5; clone size: -; D gene: -; CDR3 protein: CASSTNQNTGELFF; CDR3 DNA: TGTGCCAGCAGTACAAATCAGAACACCGGGGAGCTGTTTTTT
CDR3 length: 15; J gene: TRBJ1-1; V gene: TRBV9; clone size: few; D gene: -; CDR3 protein: CASSVGRGRPTEAFF; CDR3 DNA: TGTGCCAGCAGCGTAGGTAGAGGGAGGCCCACTGAAGCTTTCTTT
CDR3 length: 15; J gene: TRBJ2-7; V gene: TRBV5-6; clone size: once; D gene: -; CDR3 protein: CASSGGTEQHYEQYF; CDR3 DNA: TGTGCCAGCAGCGGCGGGACGGAGCAACACTACGAGCAGTACTTC
CDR3 length: 14; J gene: TRBJ2-2; V gene: TRBV29-1; clone size: -; D gene: -; CDR3 protein: CSVNGVAGTGELFF; CDR3 DNA: TGCAGCGTTAACGGCGTCGCGGGCACCGGGGAGCTGTTTTTT
CDR3 length: 19; J gene: TRBJ2-5; V gene: TRBV27; clone size: -; D gene: -; CDR3 protein: CASSKWLRWGSKVRETQYF; CDR3 DNA: TGTGCCAGCAGTAAATGGCTCCGGTGGGGCTCAAAGGTCCGAGAGACCCAGTACTTC
CDR3 length: 14; J gene: TRBJ1-2; V gene: TRBV19; clone size: few; D gene: TRBD1; CDR3 protein: CASSGRDRVSGYTF; CDR3 DNA: TGTGCCAGTAGTGGGAGAGACAGGGTGTCGGGCTACACCTTC
CDR3 length: 15; J gene: TRBJ2-7; V gene: TRBV11-1; clone size: medium-sized; D gene: TRBD2; CDR3 protein: CASRPTSGGSYEQYF; CDR3 DNA: TGTGCCAGCAGGCCTACTAGCGGGGGCTCCTACGAGCAGTACTTC
CDR3 length: 16; J gene: TRBJ2-2; V gene: TRBV27; clone size: -; D gene: TRBD2; CDR3 protein: CASATLAGGNTGELFF; CDR3 DNA: TGTGCCAGCGCCACTCTAGCGGGAGGGAACACCGGGGAGCTGTTTTTT
CDR3 length: 14; J gene: TRBJ1-1; V gene: TRBV30; clone size: -; D gene: -; CDR3 protein: CAWSVGSLGTEAFF; CDR3 DNA: TGTGCCTGGAGTGTAGGCAGCTTGGGCACTGAAGCTTTCTTT
CDR3 length: 15; J gene: TRBJ2-6; V gene: TRBV6-5; clone size: -; D gene: -; CDR3 protein: CASSYGEAGANVLTF; CDR3 DNA: TGTGCCAGCAGTTACGGGGAGGCGGGGGCCAACGTCCTGACTTTC
CDR3 length: 14; J gene: TRBJ2-7; V gene: TRBV6-1; clone size: -; D gene: -; CDR3 protein: CAISELTGPNEQYF; CDR3 DNA: TGTGCCATCAGTGAGCTTACAGGTCCCAACGAGCAGTACTTC
CDR3 length: 13; J gene: TRBJ2-7; V gene: TRBV4-2; clone size: -; D gene: -; CDR3 protein: CASSRELSYEQYF; CDR3 DNA: TGTGCCAGCAGCCGCGAACTCTCCTACGAGCAGTACTTC
CDR3 length: 12; J gene: TRBJ2-1; V gene: TRBV27; clone size: -; D gene: -; CDR3 protein: CASSLTVGEQFF; CDR3 DNA: TGTGCCAGCAGTTTAACAGTAGGTGAGCAGTTCTTC
CDR3 length: 15; J gene: TRBJ1-1; V gene: TRBV4-3; clone size: once; D gene: TRBD1; CDR3 protein: CASSQDLGRGREAFF; CDR3 DNA: TGCGCCAGCAGCCAAGATTTAGGCAGGGGGCGTGAAGCTTTCTTT
CDR3 length: 16; J gene: TRBJ2-5; V gene: TRBV5-6; clone size: -; D gene: TRBD2; CDR3 protein: CASSNPLAGGGETQYF; CDR3 DNA: TGTGCCAGCAGCAACCCACTAGCGGGCGGTGGAGAGACCCAGTACTTC